Listed below are T cell receptor beta chains from one sample, sequenced in a study of blood T cells in healthy people across ages. Each CDR3 protein gets one entry after TCRdb re-called the 5' RACE reads with MiXCR. This table has about 1.6 million distinct CDR3 sequences, about 31% appearing once. Material: blood. These receptors came from a woman in her twenties or thirties in good health. Each CDR3 is given with its conserved first and last residue. The D gene is left open where the match is weak. Part of the rows lack a size; the others show once, few, many or a class for expanded clones.

d_call j_call v_call clone_size cdr3_nt cdr3_aa
TRBD2 TRBJ2-3 TRBV20-1 few TGCAGTGTGCCCAGACCGGGGGGAGATACGCAGTATTTT CSVPRPGGDTQYF
. TRBJ1-1 TRBV7-2 . TGTGCCAGCAGCTTTCAACAGTTATCTGAAGCTTTCTTT CASSFQQLSEAFF
TRBD1 TRBJ2-4 TRBV7-9 . TGTGCCAGCAGCTTAATCCCCCGGACAGGGAGGGCCAAAAACATTCAGTACTTC CASSLIPRTGRAKNIQYF
. TRBJ2-7 TRBV27 . TGTGCCAGCACCGTACGGCGCGGGGAGCCCGTCTACGAGCAGTACTTC CASTVRRGEPVYEQYF
TRBD1 TRBJ2-3 TRBV6-5 few TGTGCCAGCAGCCAACAGGGGGGCGCGAGCACAGATACGCAGTATTTT CASSQQGGASTDTQYF
. TRBJ1-1 TRBV5-1 few TGCGCCAGCAGCCAGAGACCGGGGGGAGGCACTGAAGCTTTCTTT CASSQRPGGGTEAFF
. TRBJ2-5 TRBV7-3 . TGTACCAGCGCCGCTGGACCAAGCGAGACCCAGTACTTC CTSAAGPSETQYF
. TRBJ1-2 TRBV7-8 . TGTGCCAGCAGCATTAAAGGCGGGGAGACCGGCTATGGCTACACCTTC CASSIKGGETGYGYTF
. TRBJ1-2 TRBV12-3/TRBV12-4 . TGTGCCAGACAGGGTAGATCTAACTATGGCTACACCTTC CARQGRSNYGYTF
. TRBJ2-3 TRBV12-3/TRBV12-4 . TGTGCCAGCAGTTTGAGCATAAGAGCAGATACGGAATATTTT CASSLSIRADTEYF
. TRBJ1-2 TRBV20-1 . TGCAGTGCATGGGACAATAAAAACTATGGCTACACCTTC CSAWDNKNYGYTF
TRBD1 TRBJ2-7 TRBV4-1 . TGCGCCAGCAGCCAAGAGAGACGACAGGGTCTGTACGAGCAGTACTTC CASSQERRQGLYEQYF
. TRBJ2-4 TRBV7-2 many TGTGCCAGCAGCTTACCCAGCGCCCCCAAAAACATTCAGTACTTC CASSLPSAPKNIQYF
. TRBJ2-1 TRBV1 . TGCACCAGCAGGGTGCAGCAGTTCTTC CTSRVQQFF
. TRBJ2-4 TRBV20-1 few TGCAGTGCTAGGGGTCAGGCGCTCCGGCAAAACATTCAGTACTTC CSARGQALRQNIQYF
. TRBJ2-7 TRBV2 once TGTGCCAGCAGTGCCCAGGGGGGCTCCAACGAGCAGTACTTC CASSAQGGSNEQYF
. TRBJ2-5 TRBV7-3 . TGTGCCAGCAGCAAGTCGCTCTCCGGCAGGGAGACCCAGTACTTC CASSKSLSGRETQYF
. TRBJ2-7 TRBV9 . TGTGCCAGCAGCGCTCGGGACGGACCCTACGAGCAGTACTTC CASSARDGPYEQYF
. TRBJ1-5 TRBV6-1 . TGTGCCAGCAGTGGTAGTAATCAGCCCCGGCATTTT CASSGSNQPRHF
TRBD2 TRBJ2-5 TRBV20-1 . TGCAGTGCTGACGATCTAGCGGGGGGCGAAGAGACCCAGTACTTC CSADDLAGGEETQYF
. TRBJ2-3 TRBV9 few TGTGCCAGCAGCGGGACCAATCCCCCCACAGATACGCAGTATTTT CASSGTNPPTDTQYF
. TRBJ2-3 TRBV7-2 many TGTGCCAGCAGCACCACAGATACGCAGTATTTT CASSTTDTQYF